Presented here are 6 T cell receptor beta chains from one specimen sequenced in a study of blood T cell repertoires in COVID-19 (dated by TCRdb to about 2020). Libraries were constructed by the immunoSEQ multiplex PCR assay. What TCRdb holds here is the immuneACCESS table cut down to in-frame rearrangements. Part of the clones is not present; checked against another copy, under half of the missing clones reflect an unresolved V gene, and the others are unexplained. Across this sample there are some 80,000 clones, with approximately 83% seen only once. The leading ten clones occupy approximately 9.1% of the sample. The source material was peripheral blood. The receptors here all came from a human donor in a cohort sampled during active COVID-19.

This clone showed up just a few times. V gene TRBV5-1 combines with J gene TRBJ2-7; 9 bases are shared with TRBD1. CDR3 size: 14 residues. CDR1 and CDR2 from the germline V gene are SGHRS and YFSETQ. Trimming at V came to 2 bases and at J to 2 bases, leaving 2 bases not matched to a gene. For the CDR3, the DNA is TGCGCCAGCAGCTTACGGACAGGGGCCTACGAGCAGTACTTC. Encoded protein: CASSLRTGAYEQYF.

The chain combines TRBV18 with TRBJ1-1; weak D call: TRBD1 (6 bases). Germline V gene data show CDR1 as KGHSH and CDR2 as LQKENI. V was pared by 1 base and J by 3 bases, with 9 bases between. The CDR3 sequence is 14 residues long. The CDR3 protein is CASSPRQADTEAFF. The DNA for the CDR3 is TGTGCCAGCTCACCACGACAGGCGGACACTGAAGCTTTCTTT.

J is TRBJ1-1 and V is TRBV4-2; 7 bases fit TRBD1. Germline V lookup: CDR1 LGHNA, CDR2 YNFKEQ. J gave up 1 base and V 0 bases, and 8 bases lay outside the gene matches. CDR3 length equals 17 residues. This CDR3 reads CASSQDADRRGNTEAFF. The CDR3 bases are TGTGCCAGCAGCCAAGATGCGGACAGGAGGGGGAACACTGAAGCTTTCTTT.

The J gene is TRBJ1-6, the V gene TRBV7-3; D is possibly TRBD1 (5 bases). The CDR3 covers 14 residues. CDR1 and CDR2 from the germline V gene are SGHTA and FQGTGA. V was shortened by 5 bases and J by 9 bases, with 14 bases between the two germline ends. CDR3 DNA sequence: TGTGCCAGCAGCCCAGGACAAGGGATTTCACCCCTCCACTTT. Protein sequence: CASSPGQGISPLHF.

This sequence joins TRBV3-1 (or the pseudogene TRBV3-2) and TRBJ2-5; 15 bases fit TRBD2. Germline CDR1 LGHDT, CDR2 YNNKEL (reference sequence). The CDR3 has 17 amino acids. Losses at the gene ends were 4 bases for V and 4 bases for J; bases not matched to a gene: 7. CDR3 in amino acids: CASSRGTSGRRRETQYF. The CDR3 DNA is TGTGCCAGCAGCCGGGGGACTAGCGGGAGGAGGAGAGAGACCCAGTACTTC.

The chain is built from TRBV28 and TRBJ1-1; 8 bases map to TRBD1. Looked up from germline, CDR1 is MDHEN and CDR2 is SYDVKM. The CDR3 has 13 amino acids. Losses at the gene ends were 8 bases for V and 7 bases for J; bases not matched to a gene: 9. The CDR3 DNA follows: TGTGCCAGCCACGGGACAGGCCGACTTGAAGCTTTCTTT. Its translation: CASHGTGRLEAFF.